Listed below are T cell receptor beta chains from one sample, sequenced in a study of blood T cell repertoires in COVID-19. TCRdb keeps only in-frame clones here, not all; method: immunoSEQ multiplex PCR. The table records some 200,000 clones, roughly 80% of them present only once. The sample was peripheral blood. The receptor set was obtained from a woman in her 70s with COVID-19, enrolled during active disease. CDR3s include the opening cysteine and the closing phenylalanine or tryptophan. Fields, in order: D gene, V gene, clone size, J gene, CDR3 DNA, CDR3 protein. D genes are given only for firm matches. Clone size is stated in some rows and not others, as once, few, many or a class when expanded.

>-|TRBV3-1/TRBV3-2|-|TRBJ2-2
TGTGCCAGCAGCCAAGCAGGGTTAGGGCACACCGGGGAGCTGTTTTTT
CASSQAGLGHTGELFF
>TRBD1|TRBV28|-|TRBJ1-3
TGTGCCAGCAGTTTAGGCTTAAGGGACAGCGTCTCTGGAAACACCATATATTTT
CASSLGLRDSVSGNTIYF
>TRBD1|TRBV18|-|TRBJ1-3
TGTGCCAGCTCCCTAAGGACAGGAACTCTCTCTGGAAACACCATATATTTT
CASSLRTGTLSGNTIYF
>-|TRBV28|-|TRBJ1-2
TGTGCCAGCAGCCCACAGGTACCAGGGAGGGGCTACACCTTC
CASSPQVPGRGYTF
>TRBD1|TRBV2|-|TRBJ2-6
TGTGCCAGCAGCGGACAGGGATACGGGGCCAACGTCCTGACTTTC
CASSGQGYGANVLTF
>TRBD1|TRBV29-1|many|TRBJ1-2
TGCAGCGCCTACCATGCGCCGGGACAGCGCGAGGGGGGCTACACCTTC
CSAYHAPGQREGGYTF
>TRBD2|TRBV3-1/TRBV3-2|-|TRBJ2-2
TGTGCCAGCAAAACCCGGGGGGAGCCCGCCGGGGAGCTGTTTTTT
CASKTRGEPAGELFF
>-|TRBV6-5|-|TRBJ2-7
TGTGCCAGCAAGAGGTGGCCCGAGCAGTACTTC
CASKRWPEQYF
>TRBD1|TRBV5-1|-|TRBJ2-2
TGCGCCAGCAGCCCTCGGACAGGGGCCGCCACCGGGGAGCTGTTTTTT
CASSPRTGAATGELFF
>-|TRBV12-3/TRBV12-4|-|TRBJ2-4
TGTGCCAGCAGCTCAGCCAAAAACATTCAGTACTTC
CASSSAKNIQYF
>TRBD2|TRBV10-3|-|TRBJ2-7
TGTGCCATTTCGTGGACGGGGGGGCGGCAGTACTTC
CAISWTGGRQYF
>TRBD1|TRBV18|-|TRBJ1-4
TGTGCCAGCTCACGGACAGGGGCGGCTAATGAAAAACTGTTTTTT
CASSRTGAANEKLFF